This TCR beta chain was recorded in a study of cytomegalovirus exposure and HLA in healthy donors. This CDR3 has 17 residues. The junction had 10 bases not matched to a gene; V was cut back by 0 bases and J by 6 bases. The V gene's germline CDR1 is MNHEY and CDR2 SMNVEV (reference sequence). PCR involved 60 Vbeta and 13 Jbeta primers. Repertoires were generated with immunoSEQ multiplex PCR, while TCRdb's copy carries only in-frame clones and drops some. The data hold roughly 110,000 clones, with about 70% observed a single time. As for this clone: The antigen remains undetermined.

Study outcomes and limitations: Available immune exposure information was restricted to CMV serostatus only.

The TCR sequence derives from a woman between 50 and 59 years old in good health and CMV-seropositive. The specimen was PBMCs. The rearrangement links TRBV27 to TRBJ1-2; the match to TRBD1 covers 10 bases. The CDR3 coding sequence is TGTGCCAGCAGTTTATCTACTACCGGGACAGGGGAAGATGGCTACACCTTC. It encodes CASSLSTTGTGEDGYTF.